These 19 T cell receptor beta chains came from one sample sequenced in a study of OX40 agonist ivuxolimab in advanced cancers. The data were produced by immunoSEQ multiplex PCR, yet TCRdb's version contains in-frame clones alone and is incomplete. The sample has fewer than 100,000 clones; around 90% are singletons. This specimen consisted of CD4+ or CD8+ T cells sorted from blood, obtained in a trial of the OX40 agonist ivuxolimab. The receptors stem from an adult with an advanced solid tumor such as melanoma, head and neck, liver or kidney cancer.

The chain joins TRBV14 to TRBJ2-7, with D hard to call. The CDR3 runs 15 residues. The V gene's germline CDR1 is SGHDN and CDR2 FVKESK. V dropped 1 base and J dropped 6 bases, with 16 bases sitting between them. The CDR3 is CASSQGRPGSTEQYF. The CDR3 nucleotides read TGTGCCAGCAGCCAAGGACGCCCTGGCTCCACCGAGCAGTACTTC.

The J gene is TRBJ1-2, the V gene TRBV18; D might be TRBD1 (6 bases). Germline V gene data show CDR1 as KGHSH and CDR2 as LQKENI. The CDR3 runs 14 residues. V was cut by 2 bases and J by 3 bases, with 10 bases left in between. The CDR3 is CASSPSPGDYGYTF. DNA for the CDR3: TGTGCCAGCTCACCAAGTCCAGGGGACTATGGCTACACCTTC.

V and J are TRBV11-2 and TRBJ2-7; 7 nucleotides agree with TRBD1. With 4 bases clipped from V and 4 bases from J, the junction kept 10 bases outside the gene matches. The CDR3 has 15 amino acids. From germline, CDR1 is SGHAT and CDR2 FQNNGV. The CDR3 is CASSSRQGSLYEQYF. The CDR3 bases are TGTGCCAGCAGCTCACGACAGGGAAGCCTTTACGAGCAGTACTTC.

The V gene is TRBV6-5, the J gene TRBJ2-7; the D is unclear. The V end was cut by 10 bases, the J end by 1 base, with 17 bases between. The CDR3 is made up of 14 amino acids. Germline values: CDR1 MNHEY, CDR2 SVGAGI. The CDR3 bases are TGTGCCACCCTCCCCAGACACGGGTCCTACGAGCAGTACTTC. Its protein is CATLPRHGSYEQYF.

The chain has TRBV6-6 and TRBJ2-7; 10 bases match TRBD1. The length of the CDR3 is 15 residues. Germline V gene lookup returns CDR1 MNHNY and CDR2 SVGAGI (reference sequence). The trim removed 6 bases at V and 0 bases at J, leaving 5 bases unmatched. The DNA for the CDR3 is TGTGCCAGCAGGAAGGGACAGGGGTCCTCCTACGAGCAGTACTTC. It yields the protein CASRKGQGSSYEQYF.

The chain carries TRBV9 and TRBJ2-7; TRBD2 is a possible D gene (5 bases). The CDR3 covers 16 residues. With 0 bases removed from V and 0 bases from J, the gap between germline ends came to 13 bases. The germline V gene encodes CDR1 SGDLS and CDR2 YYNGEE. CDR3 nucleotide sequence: TGTGCCAGCAGCGTAGGTAGTAGCGCCTCCTCCTACGAGCAGTACTTC. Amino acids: CASSVGSSASSYEQYF.

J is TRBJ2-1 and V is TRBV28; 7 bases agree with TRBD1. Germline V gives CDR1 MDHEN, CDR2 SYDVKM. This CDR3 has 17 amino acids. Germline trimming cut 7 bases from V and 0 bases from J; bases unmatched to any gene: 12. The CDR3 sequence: CASNLSWGTDSYNEQFF. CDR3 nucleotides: TGTGCCAGCAACCTCTCCTGGGGGACAGACTCCTACAATGAGCAGTTCTTC. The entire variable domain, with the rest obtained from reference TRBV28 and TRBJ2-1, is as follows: DVKVTQSSRYLVKRTGEKVFLECVQDMDHENMFWYRQDPGLGLRLIYFSYDVKMKEKGDIPEGYSVSREKKERFSLILESASTNQTSMYLCASNLSWGTDSYNEQFFGPGTRLTVL.

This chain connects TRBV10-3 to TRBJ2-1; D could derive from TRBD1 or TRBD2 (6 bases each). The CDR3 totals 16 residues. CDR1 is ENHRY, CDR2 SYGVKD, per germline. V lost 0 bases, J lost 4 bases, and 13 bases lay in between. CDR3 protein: CAISESTGAGYNEQFF. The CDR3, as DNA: TGTGCCATCAGTGAGTCGACGGGGGCAGGGTACAATGAGCAGTTCTTC.

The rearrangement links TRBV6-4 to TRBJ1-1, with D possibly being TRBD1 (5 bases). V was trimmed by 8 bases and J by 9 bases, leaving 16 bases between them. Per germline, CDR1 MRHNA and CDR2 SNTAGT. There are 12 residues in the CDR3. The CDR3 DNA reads TGTGCCAGCCGGGGCCCCCAAGGGAAAGCTTTCTTT. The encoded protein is CASRGPQGKAFF.

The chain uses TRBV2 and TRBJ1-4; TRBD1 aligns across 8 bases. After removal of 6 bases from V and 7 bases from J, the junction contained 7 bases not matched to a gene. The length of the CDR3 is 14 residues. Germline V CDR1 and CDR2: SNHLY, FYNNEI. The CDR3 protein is CASSSQGAREKLFF. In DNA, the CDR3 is TGTGCCAGCAGCTCCCAGGGGGCTCGTGAAAAACTGTTTTTT.

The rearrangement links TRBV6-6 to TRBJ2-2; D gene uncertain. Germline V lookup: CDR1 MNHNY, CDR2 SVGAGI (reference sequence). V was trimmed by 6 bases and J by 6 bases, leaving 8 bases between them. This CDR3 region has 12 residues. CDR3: CASSPPAGELFF. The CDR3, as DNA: TGTGCCAGCAGCCCTCCGGCCGGGGAGCTGTTTTTT.

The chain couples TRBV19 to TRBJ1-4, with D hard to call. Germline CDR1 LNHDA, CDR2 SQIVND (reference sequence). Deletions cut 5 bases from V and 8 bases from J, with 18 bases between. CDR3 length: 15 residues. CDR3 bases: TGTGCCAGTAGTGGAAGGTCGCAGACGGGGGAAAAACTGTTTTTT. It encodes CASSGRSQTGEKLFF.

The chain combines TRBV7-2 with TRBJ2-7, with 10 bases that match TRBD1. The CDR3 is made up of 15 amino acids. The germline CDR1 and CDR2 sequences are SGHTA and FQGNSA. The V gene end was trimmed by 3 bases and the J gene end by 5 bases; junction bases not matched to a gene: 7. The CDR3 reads CASSFGGTGVHEQYF. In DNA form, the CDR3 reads TGTGCCAGCAGCTTCGGCGGGACAGGGGTTCACGAGCAGTACTTC.

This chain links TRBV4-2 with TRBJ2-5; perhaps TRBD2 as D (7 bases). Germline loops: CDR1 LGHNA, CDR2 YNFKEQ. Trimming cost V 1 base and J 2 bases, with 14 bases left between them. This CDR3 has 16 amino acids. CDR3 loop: CASSQVRGRLQETQYF. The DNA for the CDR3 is TGTGCCAGCAGCCAAGTGCGGGGGCGGTTACAAGAGACCCAGTACTTC.

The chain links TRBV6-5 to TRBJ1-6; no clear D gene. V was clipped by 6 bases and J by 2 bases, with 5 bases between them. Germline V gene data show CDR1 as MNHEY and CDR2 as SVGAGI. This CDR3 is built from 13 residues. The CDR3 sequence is CASRRTYNSPLHF. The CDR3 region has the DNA TGTGCCAGCAGACGGACCTATAATTCACCCCTCCACTTT.

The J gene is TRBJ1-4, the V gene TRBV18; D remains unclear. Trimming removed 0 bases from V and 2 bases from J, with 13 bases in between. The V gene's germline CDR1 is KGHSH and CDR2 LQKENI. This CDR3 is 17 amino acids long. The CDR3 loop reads CASSPPPGGRTNEKLFF. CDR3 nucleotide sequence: TGTGCCAGCTCACCACCCCCTGGCGGGAGGACTAATGAAAAACTGTTTTTT.

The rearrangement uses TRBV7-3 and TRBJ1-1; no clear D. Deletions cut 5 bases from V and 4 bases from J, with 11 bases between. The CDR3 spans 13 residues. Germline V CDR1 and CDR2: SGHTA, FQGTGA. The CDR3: CASSPGTGTEAFF. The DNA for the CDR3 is TGTGCCAGCAGCCCGGGTACGGGCACTGAAGCTTTCTTT.

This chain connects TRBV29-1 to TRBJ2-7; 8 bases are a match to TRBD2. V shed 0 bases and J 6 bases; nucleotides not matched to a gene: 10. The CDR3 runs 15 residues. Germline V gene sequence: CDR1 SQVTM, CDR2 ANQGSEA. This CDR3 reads CSVEDRRTSLFEQYF. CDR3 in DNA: TGCAGCGTTGAAGATCGGAGGACTAGCCTGTTCGAGCAGTACTTC.

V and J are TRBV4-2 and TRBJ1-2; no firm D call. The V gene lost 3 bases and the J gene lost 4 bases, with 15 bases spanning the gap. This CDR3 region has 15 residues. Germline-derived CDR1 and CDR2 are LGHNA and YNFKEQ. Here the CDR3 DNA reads TGTGCCAGCAGCCAGACGACTAACCAAGGCTATGGCTACACCTTC. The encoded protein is CASSQTTNQGYGYTF.